These T cell receptor beta chains were read from a single sample in a study of shared clonotypes between healthy human individuals. TCRdb keeps only in-frame clones here, not all; method: immunoSEQ multiplex PCR. The data hold about 700,000 clones, with roughly 70% observed a single time. Sequences were obtained from memory CD4+ T cells sorted from blood. Receptors were obtained from a woman in her thirties in good health. Both conserved end residues are part of each CDR3. The order of the fields is V gene, clone size, J gene, D gene, CDR3 protein, CDR3 DNA. D genes are given only for firm matches. The listing skips clone size in some rows; elsewhere it reads once, few, many or a size class.

TRBV6-1	few	TRBJ1-1	TRBD1	CASSERDRGRTEAFF	TGTGCCAGCAGTGAAAGGGACAGGGGGAGGACTGAAGCTTTCTTT
TRBV5-8	.	TRBJ2-7	TRBD2	CASSLVGLAHEQYF	TGTGCCAGCAGCTTGGTGGGACTAGCGCACGAGCAGTACTTC
TRBV28	.	TRBJ1-4	.	CASSRPATNEKLFF	TGTGCCAGCAGTCGCCCAGCAACTAATGAAAAACTGTTTTTT
TRBV6-6	.	TRBJ1-2	.	CASSRDEGSYGYTF	TGTGCCAGCAGCCGGGACGAGGGCAGCTATGGCTACACCTTC
TRBV6-6	.	TRBJ2-5	.	CASSYESQTQYF	TGTGCCAGCAGTTACGAGTCCCAGACCCAGTACTTC
TRBV13	.	TRBJ2-6	.	CASSLRGSGANVLTF	TGTGCCAGCAGCTTAAGGGGGTCTGGGGCCAACGTCCTGACTTTC
TRBV27	.	TRBJ2-5	TRBD1	CATRDRGIGTETQYF	TGTGCCACCCGCGACAGGGGGATAGGAACGGAGACCCAGTACTTC
TRBV7-9	.	TRBJ2-2	.	CASSLVVGNTGELFF	TGTGCCAGCAGCTTAGTGGTGGGAAACACCGGGGAGCTGTTTTTT
TRBV23-1	.	TRBJ2-7	.	CARDTDPYEQYF	TGCGCCAGAGACACAGACCCCTACGAGCAGTACTTC
TRBV5-5	.	TRBJ1-2	.	CASSLAVNYGYTF	TGTGCCAGCAGCTTGGCAGTTAACTATGGCTACACCTTC
TRBV7-2	.	TRBJ1-2	.	CASSLNEGRLF	TGTGCCAGCAGCTTAAACGAGGGACGCCTTTTC
TRBV28	.	TRBJ2-5	.	CASRTKLPRQETQYF	TGTGCCAGCAGAACTAAACTTCCGAGGCAAGAGACCCAGTACTTC
TRBV5-1	few	TRBJ2-5	TRBD2	CASSLNSGSYQETQYF	TGCGCCAGCAGCTTGAATAGCGGGAGTTACCAAGAGACCCAGTACTTC
TRBV2	few	TRBJ1-4	TRBD1	CASAGTGAEKLFF	TGTGCCAGTGCCGGGACAGGGGCTGAAAAACTGTTTTTT
TRBV18	few	TRBJ2-3	.	CASAGESDTQYF	TGTGCCAGCGCCGGGGAGTCAGATACGCAGTATTTT
TRBV11-2	once	TRBJ2-3	TRBD2	CASSFTAGGPGDTQYF	TGTGCCAGCAGCTTTACAGCGGGAGGGCCCGGAGATACGCAGTATTTT
TRBV9	few	TRBJ2-1	TRBD2	CASSVAGQRTSPSEQFF	TGTGCCAGCAGCGTAGCGGGGCAAAGGACTAGTCCTAGTGAGCAGTTCTTC
TRBV7-2	.	TRBJ2-7	.	CASSLVSGDSYEQYF	TGTGCCAGCAGCTTAGTTAGCGGAGACTCCTACGAGCAGTACTTC
TRBV18	few	TRBJ1-1	TRBD1	CASSPWDSTEAFF	TGTGCCAGCTCTCCCTGGGACAGCACTGAAGCTTTCTTT
TRBV28	.	TRBJ1-5	.	CASSPKGLGRSNQPQHF	TGTGCCAGCAGTCCAAAGGGGTTAGGGCGGAGCAATCAGCCCCAGCATTTT
TRBV10-3	.	TRBJ2-2	.	CAISEVGLATTGELFF	TGTGCCATCAGTGAGGTGGGACTGGCGACTACCGGGGAGCTGTTTTTT
TRBV28	.	TRBJ2-1	.	CASSFLARSYNEQFF	TGTGCCAGCAGTTTTCTAGCGAGGTCCTACAATGAGCAGTTCTTC
TRBV7-2	.	TRBJ2-5	.	CASSPTLQETQYF	TGTGCCAGCAGCCCCACCCTCCAAGAGACCCAGTACTTC
TRBV13	.	TRBJ1-6	.	CASSFANSPLHF	TGTGCCAGCAGCTTCGCTAATTCACCCCTCCACTTT
TRBV6-6	.	TRBJ1-1	.	CASSPKTEAFF	TGTGCCAGCAGCCCGAAGACTGAAGCTTTCTTT
TRBV7-8	few	TRBJ2-1	TRBD2	CASIDIAGGLRNEQFF	TGTGCCAGCATCGATATAGCGGGAGGGCTGCGCAATGAGCAGTTCTTC
TRBV18	.	TRBJ2-7	.	CASSKGPAEEQYF	TGTGCCAGCTCAAAGGGCCCCGCTGAAGAGCAGTACTTC
TRBV18	few	TRBJ1-4	.	CASSRDSTNEKLFF	TGTGCCAGCTCACGGGATTCAACTAATGAAAAACTGTTTTTT
TRBV5-1	.	TRBJ2-2	TRBD2	CASSEGLAGPTGELFF	TGCGCCAGCAGCGAGGGACTAGCGGGCCCCACCGGGGAGCTGTTTTTT